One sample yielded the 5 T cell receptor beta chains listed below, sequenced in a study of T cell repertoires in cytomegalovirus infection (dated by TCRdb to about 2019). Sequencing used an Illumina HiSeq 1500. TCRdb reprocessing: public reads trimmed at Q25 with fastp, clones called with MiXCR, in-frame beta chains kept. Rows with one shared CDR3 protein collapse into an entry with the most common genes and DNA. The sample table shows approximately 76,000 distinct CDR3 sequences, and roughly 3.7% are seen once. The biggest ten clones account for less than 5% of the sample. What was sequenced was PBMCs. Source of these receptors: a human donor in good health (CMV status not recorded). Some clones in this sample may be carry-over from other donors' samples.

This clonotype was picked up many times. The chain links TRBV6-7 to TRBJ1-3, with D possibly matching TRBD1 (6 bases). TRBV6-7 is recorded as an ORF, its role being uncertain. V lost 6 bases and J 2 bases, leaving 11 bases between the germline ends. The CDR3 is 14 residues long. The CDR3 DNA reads TGTGCCAGCAGACACCGGGGGCCTGGAAACACCATATATTTT. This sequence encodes CASRHRGPGNTIYF.

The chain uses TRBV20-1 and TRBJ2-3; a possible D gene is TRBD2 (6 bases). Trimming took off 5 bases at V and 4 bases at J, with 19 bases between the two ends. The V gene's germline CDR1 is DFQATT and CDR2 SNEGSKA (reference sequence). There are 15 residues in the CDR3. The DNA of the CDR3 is TGCAGTGCTCGGAGGGGTATCGATGGTGCAGATACGCAGTATTTT. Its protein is CSARRGIDGADTQYF.

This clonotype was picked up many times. CDR3 nucleotides: TGTGCCAGCAGTGAAATGGGGCCAGAAGCTTTCTTT. It specifies CASSEMGPEAFF. This rearrangement joins TRBV25-1 to TRBJ1-1; D is possibly TRBD1 (5 bases). In germline, CDR1 is MGHDK, CDR2 SYGVNS. The CDR3 is 12 residues long. V was cut by 2 bases and J by 8 bases, with 9 bases left in between.

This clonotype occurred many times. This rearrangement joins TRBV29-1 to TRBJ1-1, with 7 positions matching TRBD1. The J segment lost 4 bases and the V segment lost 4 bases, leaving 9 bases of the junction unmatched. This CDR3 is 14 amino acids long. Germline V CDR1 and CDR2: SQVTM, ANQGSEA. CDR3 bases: TGCAGCGTTGGAAAGACAGGGCGAGGCACTGAAGCTTTCTTT. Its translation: CSVGKTGRGTEAFF.

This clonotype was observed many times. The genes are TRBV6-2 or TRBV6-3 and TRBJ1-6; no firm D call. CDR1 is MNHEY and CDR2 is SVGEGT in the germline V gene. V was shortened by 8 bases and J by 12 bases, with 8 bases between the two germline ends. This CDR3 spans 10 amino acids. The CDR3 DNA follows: TGTGCCAGCGGGCTGCGACCCCTCCACTTT. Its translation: CASGLRPLHF.